Listed below are T cell receptor beta chains from one sample, sequenced in a study of cytomegalovirus exposure and HLA in healthy donors. Clones were read by immunoSEQ multiplex PCR, and TCRdb kept only the in-frame ones, dropping some. The sample comprises around 200,000 clones, approximately 84% of which are singletons, and around 2.5% rests with the top ten. Sequencing was done on a sample of PBMCs. These TCRs come from a woman in her forties or fifties in good health and CMV-seropositive. CDR3s include the opening cysteine and the closing phenylalanine or tryptophan. The D gene is left open where the match is weak. Clone size appears in some rows only: once, few, many, or a class for an expanded clone.

clone_size j_call v_call d_call cdr3_nt cdr3_aa
NA TRBJ1-6 TRBV5-1 NA TGCGCCAGCAGCTTGGCTCCCTCCTATAATTCACCCCTCCACTTT CASSLAPSYNSPLHF
NA TRBJ1-2 TRBV5-1 TRBD1 TGCGCCAGCAGCCGGACAGGGGCCAACTATGGCTACACCTTC CASSRTGANYGYTF
NA TRBJ2-7 TRBV6-1 TRBD1 TGTGCCAGCAGAACTCCCGGGACAGGGACCTACGAGCAGTACTTC CASRTPGTGTYEQYF
NA TRBJ2-7 TRBV6-5 NA TGTGCCAGCAGTTACTCCCAGCGGGTCTACGAGCAGTACTTC CASSYSQRVYEQYF
NA TRBJ1-6 TRBV6-6 TRBD1 TGTGCCAGCAGGCGACAGGGAGCTAATTCACCCCTCCACTTT CASRRQGANSPLHF
NA TRBJ2-7 TRBV6-6 TRBD1 TGTGCCAGCAGGTCAGACAGGGCCCCCTACGAGCAGTACTTC CASRSDRAPYEQYF
NA TRBJ2-3 TRBV7-3 NA TGTGCCAGCAGCCCACGGGCAGGGCGACTCACAGATACGCAGTATTTT CASSPRAGRLTDTQYF
few TRBJ1-6 TRBV6-4 NA TGTGCCAGCAGTGGAATCAGCTCCTATAATTCACCCCTCCACTTT CASSGISSYNSPLHF
NA TRBJ1-5 TRBV19 TRBD1 TGTGCCAGTAGCCTGGGACAGGGGCGGGGACAGCCCCAGCATTTT CASSLGQGRGQPQHF
NA TRBJ1-2 TRBV4-3 NA TGCGCCAGCAGCCAAGATCTGTTCGACTATGGCTACACCTTC CASSQDLFDYGYTF
NA TRBJ1-1 TRBV29-1 NA TGCAGCGTTGATCGCGCAGCGGGGACTGAAGCTTTCTTT CSVDRAAGTEAFF
NA TRBJ2-4 TRBV2 TRBD1 TGTGCCAGCAGTAAGACAGGGGGACTAGCCAAAAACATTCAGTACTTC CASSKTGGLAKNIQYF
NA TRBJ2-7 TRBV7-9 NA TGTGCCAGCAGCAGACTAGGGAACGAGCAGTACTTC CASSRLGNEQYF
NA TRBJ2-7 TRBV13 TRBD1 TGTGCCAGCAGCATGCTGACAGGGAATTCCTCCTACGAGCAGTACTTC CASSMLTGNSSYEQYF
NA TRBJ1-3 TRBV12-2 NA TGTGCAAGTCGCTTAGCCCGGAAAGGGAGAGGAAACACCATATATTTT CASRLARKGRGNTIYF
NA TRBJ2-5 TRBV14 NA TGTGCCAGCAGCCAGGTGACAGTTTGGGGCGGCGAGACCCAGTACTTC CASSQVTVWGGETQYF
NA TRBJ1-1 TRBV4-3 NA TGCGCCAGCAGCCTTGCGCATCAGGGATCCGCTGAAGCTTTCTTT CASSLAHQGSAEAFF
few TRBJ1-2 TRBV4-3 NA TGCGCCAGCAGCCAAGATACTATAAAGGGGGAGTACACCTTC CASSQDTIKGEYTF
NA TRBJ2-5 TRBV7-2 NA TGTGCCAGCAGTTCTAGGGACTCCTTGCGGCAGTACTTC CASSSRDSLRQYF
NA TRBJ2-7 TRBV6-1 TRBD2 TGTGCCAGCAGTCGACTAGCGGACGCTACCTACGAGCAGTACTTC CASSRLADATYEQYF
NA TRBJ1-3 TRBV27 NA TGTGCCAGCAGCCCTAACTCTGGAAACACCATATATTTT CASSPNSGNTIYF
NA TRBJ2-5 TRBV7-9 TRBD2 TGTTCCAGCAGCCTAAAGTCGGGACTAGCGGCGGAGACCCAGTACTTC CSSSLKSGLAAETQYF
NA TRBJ2-2 TRBV7-9 NA TGTGCCAGCAGCCTTTTAAGGTCCCAGGTAGCCGGGGAGCTGTTTTTT CASSLLRSQVAGELFF
once TRBJ2-3 TRBV10-2 TRBD2 TGCGCCAGCAGAGGGACTAGCGGGGGTACTGCAGATACGCAGTATTTT CASRGTSGGTADTQYF
once TRBJ2-5 TRBV2 TRBD2 TGTGCCAGCAGTGAATCAGGACTAGCGGGGGTAGAGACCCAGTACTTC CASSESGLAGVETQYF
NA TRBJ1-4 TRBV19 NA TGTGCCAGTAGTAAACTGGGCTCCGAAAATGAAAAACTGTTTTTT CASSKLGSENEKLFF
NA TRBJ1-1 TRBV19 TRBD1 TGTGCCAGTAGTAAAGAGGGGGCGGACACTGAAGCTTTCTTT CASSKEGADTEAFF
NA TRBJ2-7 TRBV4-1 TRBD2 TGCGCCAGCAGCCAATTTTTTAGCGGGGGGGGCGCGGGCTACGAGCAGTACTTC CASSQFFSGGGAGYEQYF